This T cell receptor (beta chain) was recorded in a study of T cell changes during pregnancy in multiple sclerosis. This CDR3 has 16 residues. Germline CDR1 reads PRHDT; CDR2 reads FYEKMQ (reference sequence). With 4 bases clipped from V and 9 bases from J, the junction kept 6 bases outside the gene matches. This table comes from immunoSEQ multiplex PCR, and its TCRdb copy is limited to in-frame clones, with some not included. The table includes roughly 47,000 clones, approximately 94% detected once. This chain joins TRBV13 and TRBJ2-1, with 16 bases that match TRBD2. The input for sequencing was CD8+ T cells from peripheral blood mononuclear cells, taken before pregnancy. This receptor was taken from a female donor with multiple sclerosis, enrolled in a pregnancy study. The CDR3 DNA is TGTGCCAGCAGCTCCGGGACTAGCGGGAGGGGGGGTGAGCAGTTCTTC. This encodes CASSSGTSGRGGEQFF. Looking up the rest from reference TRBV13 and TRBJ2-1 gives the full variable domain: AAGVIQSPRHLIKEKRETATLKCYPIPRHDTVYWYQQGPGQDPQFLISFYEKMQSDKGSIPDRFSAQQFSDYHSELNMSSLELGDSALYFCASSSGTSGRGGEQFFGPGTRLTVL.